The clone carrying this T cell receptor beta chain is deemed medium-sized. Its antigen is currently unknown. The V end lost 3 bases, the J end lost 9 bases, and 14 bases lay between the germline ends. CDR3 length equals 13 residues. The data were taken from a study of metastatic and nonmetastatic thyroid tumors. Study-wide context: The comparison covered peripheral blood and tumor or nodule tissue in malignant and benign thyroid patients.

Each patient went into thyroid surgery without having received any treatment. As originally analysed: A classifier for distant metastasis in papillary thyroid cancer was constructed using CDR3 differences observed across clinicopathological groups. TCRdb re-called clones from the PCR reads using MiXCR. TCRdb, not the authors, supplied the V and J calls. The profile covers around 20,000 clones, with approximately 32% appearing a single time and 20% to 25% taken by the ten largest. Study-level findings and limits: Relative to benign nodules, malignant thyroid tumors were reportedly characterized by significantly elevated TCR beta diversity in blood and tumor.

The receptor was isolated from a female donor with papillary thyroid cancer or a benign thyroid nodule (not recorded which). Some clones in this sample may be carry-over from other donors' samples. The chain uses TRBV12-3 or TRBV12-4 and TRBJ1-1; D gene unclear. Source material: adjacent normal tissue. The CDR3 sequence is CASSFSGASQAFF. CDR3 bases: TGTGCCAGCAGTTTTTCTGGCGCAAGTCAAGCTTTCTTT.